The clone carrying this T cell receptor beta chain appeared a few times. The antigen is unknown. This specimen comes from a study of T cell repertoires in cytomegalovirus infection. The CDR3 is 13 residues long. V was trimmed by 8 bases and J by 5 bases, leaving 12 bases between them. CDR1 and CDR2 (germline): SNHLY, FYNNEI. General observations from the study: HLA-C-restricted CMV-specific TCR beta clonotypes were dominant in the ex vivo response. Cumulative frequency (of public TCR beta family members) identified carriers of CMV plus the relevant HLA.

TCRdb recomputed calls from the reads with MiXCR, one row per CDR3 protein. Of around 630,000 distinct CDR3 sequences listed, 24% are singletons. This sequence joins TRBV2 and TRBJ1-4; D gene unclear. The sequencing input was CD8+ T cells from PBMCs. This clonotype was sampled from a human donor in good health (CMV status not recorded). Some clones in this sample may be carry-over from other donors' samples. Here the CDR3 reads CASLQPPNEKLFF. DNA for the CDR3: TGTGCCAGCCTACAGCCGCCGAATGAAAAACTGTTTTTT.